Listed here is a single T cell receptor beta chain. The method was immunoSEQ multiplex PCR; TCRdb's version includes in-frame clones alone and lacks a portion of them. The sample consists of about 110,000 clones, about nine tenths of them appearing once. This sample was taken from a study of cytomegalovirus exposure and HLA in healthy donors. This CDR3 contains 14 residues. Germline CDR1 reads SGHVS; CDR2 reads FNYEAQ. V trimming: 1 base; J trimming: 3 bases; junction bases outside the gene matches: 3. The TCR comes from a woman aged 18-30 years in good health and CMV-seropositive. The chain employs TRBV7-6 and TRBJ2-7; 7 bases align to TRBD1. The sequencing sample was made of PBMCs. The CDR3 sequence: CASSLGQGDYEQYF. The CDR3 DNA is TGTGCCAGCAGCTTAGGACAGGGCGACTACGAGCAGTACTTC.